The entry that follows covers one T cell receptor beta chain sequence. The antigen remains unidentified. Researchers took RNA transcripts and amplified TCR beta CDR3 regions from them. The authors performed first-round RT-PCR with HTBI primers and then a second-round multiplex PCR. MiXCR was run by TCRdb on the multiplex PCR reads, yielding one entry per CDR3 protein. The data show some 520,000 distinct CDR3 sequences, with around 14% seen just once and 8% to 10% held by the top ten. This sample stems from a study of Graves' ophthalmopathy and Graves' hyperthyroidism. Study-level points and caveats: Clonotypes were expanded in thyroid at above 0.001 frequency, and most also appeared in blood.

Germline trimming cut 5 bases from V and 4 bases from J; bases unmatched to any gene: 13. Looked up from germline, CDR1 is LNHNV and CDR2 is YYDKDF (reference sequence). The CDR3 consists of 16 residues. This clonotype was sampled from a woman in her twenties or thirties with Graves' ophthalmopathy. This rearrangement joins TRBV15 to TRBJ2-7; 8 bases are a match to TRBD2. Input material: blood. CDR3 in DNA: TGTGCCACCAGCGGCCCCCCAACGGGAGGGTTGTACGAGCAGTACTTC. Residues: CATSGPPTGGLYEQYF. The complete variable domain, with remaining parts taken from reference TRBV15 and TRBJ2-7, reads DAMVIQNPRYQVTQFGKPVTLSCSQTLNHNVMYWYQQKSSQAPKLLFHYYDKDFNNEADTPDNFQSRRPNTSFCFLDIRSPGLGDTAMYLCATSGPPTGGLYEQYFGPGTRLTVT.